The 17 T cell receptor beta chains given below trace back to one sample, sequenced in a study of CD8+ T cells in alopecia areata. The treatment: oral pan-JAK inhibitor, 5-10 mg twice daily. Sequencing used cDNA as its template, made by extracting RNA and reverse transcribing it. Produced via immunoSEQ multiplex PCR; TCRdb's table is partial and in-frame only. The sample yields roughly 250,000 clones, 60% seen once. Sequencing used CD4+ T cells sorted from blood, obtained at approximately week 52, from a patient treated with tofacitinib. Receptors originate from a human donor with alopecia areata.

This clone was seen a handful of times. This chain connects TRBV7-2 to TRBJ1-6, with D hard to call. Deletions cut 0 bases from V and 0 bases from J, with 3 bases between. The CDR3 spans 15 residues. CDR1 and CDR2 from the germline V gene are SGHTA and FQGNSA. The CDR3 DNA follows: TGTGCCAGCAGCTTAGCCAGCTCCTATAATTCACCCCTCCACTTT. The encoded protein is CASSLASSYNSPLHF.

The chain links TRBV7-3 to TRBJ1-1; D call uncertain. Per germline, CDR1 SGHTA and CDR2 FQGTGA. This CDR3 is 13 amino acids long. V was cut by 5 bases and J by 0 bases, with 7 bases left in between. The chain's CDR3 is CASSPQLNTEAFF. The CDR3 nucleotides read TGTGCCAGCAGCCCACAGTTGAACACTGAAGCTTTCTTT.

CDR3 protein: CASSPTRGSYEQYF. CDR3 bases: TGTGCCAGCAGCCCCACGAGGGGCTCCTACGAGCAGTACTTC. The genes are TRBV6-5 and TRBJ2-7; perhaps D is TRBD1 or TRBD2 (5 bases each). Germline values: CDR1 MNHEY, CDR2 SVGAGI. CDR3 length: 14 amino acids. Trimming stripped 6 bases from V and 0 bases from J, with 12 bases between.

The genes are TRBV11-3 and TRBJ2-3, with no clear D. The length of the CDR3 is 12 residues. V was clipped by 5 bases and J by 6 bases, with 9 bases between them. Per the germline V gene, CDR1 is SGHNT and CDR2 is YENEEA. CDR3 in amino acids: CASSPDEDTQYF. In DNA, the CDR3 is TGTGCCAGCAGCCCCGACGAGGATACGCAGTATTTT.

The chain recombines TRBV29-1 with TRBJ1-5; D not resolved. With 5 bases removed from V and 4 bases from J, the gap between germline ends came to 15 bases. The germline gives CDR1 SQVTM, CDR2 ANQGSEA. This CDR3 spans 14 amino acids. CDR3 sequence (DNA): TGCAGCGTTCTATATGGAGGTAATAATCAGCCCCAGCATTTT. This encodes CSVLYGGNNQPQHF.

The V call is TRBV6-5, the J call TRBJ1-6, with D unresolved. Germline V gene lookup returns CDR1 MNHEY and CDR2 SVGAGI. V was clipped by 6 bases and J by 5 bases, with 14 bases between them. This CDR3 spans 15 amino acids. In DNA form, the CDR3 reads TGTGCCAGCAGACGAGGGCTGAGCCATAATTCACCCCTCCACTTT. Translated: CASRRGLSHNSPLHF.

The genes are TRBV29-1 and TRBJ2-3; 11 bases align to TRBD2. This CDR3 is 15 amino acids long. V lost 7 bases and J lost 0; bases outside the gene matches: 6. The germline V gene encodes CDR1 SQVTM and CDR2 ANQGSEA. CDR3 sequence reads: CSATTSGASTDTQYF. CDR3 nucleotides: TGCAGCGCCACGACTAGCGGGGCTAGCACAGATACGCAGTATTTT.

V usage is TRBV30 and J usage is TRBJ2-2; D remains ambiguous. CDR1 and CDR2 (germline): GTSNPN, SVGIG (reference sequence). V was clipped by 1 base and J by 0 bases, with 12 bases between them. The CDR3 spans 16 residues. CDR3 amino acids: CAWSERRAANTGELFF. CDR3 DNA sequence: TGTGCCTGGAGTGAGCGCCGGGCAGCGAACACCGGGGAGCTGTTTTTT. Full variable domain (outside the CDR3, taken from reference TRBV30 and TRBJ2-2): SQTIHQWPATLVQPVGSPLSLECTVEGTSNPNLYWYRQAAGRGLQLLFYSVGIGQISSEVPQNLSASRPQDRQFILSSKKLLLSDSGFYLCAWSERRAANTGELFFGEGSRLTVL.

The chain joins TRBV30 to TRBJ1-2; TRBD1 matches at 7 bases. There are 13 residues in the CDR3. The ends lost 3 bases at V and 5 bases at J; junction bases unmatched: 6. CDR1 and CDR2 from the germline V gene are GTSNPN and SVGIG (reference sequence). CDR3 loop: CAWSNRGGYGYTF. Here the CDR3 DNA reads TGTGCCTGGAGCAACAGGGGTGGATATGGCTACACCTTC.

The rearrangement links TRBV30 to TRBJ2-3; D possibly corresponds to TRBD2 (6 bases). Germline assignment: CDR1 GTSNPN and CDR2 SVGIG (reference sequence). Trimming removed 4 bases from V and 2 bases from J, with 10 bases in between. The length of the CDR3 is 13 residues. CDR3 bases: TGTGCCTGGAAGGCGGGGCACACAGATACGCAGTATTTT. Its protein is CAWKAGHTDTQYF.

CDR3 region: CASSGGTKGTLHF. In DNA, the CDR3 is TGTGCCAGCAGCGGAGGGACAAAGGGCACCCTCCACTTT. The chain has TRBV9 and TRBJ1-6; maybe TRBD1 (6 bases). The germline V gene encodes CDR1 SGDLS and CDR2 YYNGEE. The CDR3 is 13 amino acids. The V and J ends lost 3 bases and 14 bases respectively, with 15 bases between them.

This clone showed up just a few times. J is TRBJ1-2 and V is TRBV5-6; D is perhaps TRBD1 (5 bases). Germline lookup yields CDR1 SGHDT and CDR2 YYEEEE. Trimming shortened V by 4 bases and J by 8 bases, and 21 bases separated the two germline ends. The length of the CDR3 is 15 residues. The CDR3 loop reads CASSLRTVQVQGYTF. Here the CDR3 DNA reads TGTGCCAGCAGCCTGCGGACGGTACAGGTCCAGGGCTACACCTTC.

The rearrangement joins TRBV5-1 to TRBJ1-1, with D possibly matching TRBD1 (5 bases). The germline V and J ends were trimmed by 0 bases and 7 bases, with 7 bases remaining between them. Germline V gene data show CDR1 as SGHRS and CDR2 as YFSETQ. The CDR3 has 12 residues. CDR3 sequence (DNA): TGCGCCAGCAGCTTGGCTCAGGGTGAAGCTTTCTTT. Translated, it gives CASSLAQGEAFF.

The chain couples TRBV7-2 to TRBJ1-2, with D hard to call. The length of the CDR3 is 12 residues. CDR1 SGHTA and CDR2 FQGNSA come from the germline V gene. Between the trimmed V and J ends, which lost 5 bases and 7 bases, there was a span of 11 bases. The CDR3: CASSPGSGGYTF. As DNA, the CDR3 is TGTGCCAGCAGCCCCGGTTCGGGTGGCTACACCTTC.

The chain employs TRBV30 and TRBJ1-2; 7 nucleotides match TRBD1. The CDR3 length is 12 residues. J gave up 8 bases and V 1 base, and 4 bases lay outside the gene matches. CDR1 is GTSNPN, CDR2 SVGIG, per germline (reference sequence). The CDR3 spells CAWSGQGKGYTF. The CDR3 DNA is TGTGCCTGGAGTGGACAGGGAAAAGGCTACACCTTC.

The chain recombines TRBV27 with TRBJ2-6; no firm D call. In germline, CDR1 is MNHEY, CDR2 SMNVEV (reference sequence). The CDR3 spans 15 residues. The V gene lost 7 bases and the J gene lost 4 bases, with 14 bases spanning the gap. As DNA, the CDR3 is TGTGCCAGCAAAGCCCGCACGGCAGGGGCCAACGTCCTGACTTTC. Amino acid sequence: CASKARTAGANVLTF.

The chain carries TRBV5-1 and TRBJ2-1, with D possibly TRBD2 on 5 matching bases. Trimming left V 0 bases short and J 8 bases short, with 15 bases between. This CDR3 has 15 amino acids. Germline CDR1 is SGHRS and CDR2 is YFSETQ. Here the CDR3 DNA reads TGCGCCAGCAGCTTGGGTGGACTCCTTACGGATGAGCAGTTCTTC. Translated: CASSLGGLLTDEQFF.